The 26 T cell receptor beta chains reported below all come from one sample, sequenced in a study of T cell clones after liver transplantation. Clones were read by immunoSEQ multiplex PCR, and TCRdb kept only the in-frame ones, dropping some. The data show roughly 12,000 clones, roughly 74% seen once. The sequencing here drew on CD8+ T cells from blood, taken at the 22-month timepoint. The receptors stem from a human patient who received a liver transplant. Some of the T cells may derive from the graft donor.

The V gene is TRBV4-3, the J gene TRBJ2-3; perhaps TRBD2 as D (6 bases). The CDR3 covers 16 residues. From germline, CDR1 is LGHNA and CDR2 YSLEER. V was shortened by 1 base and J by 0 bases, with 11 bases between the two germline ends. In nucleotides, the CDR3 is TGCGCCAGCAGCCAAGGTCGAGGGACTAGCACAGATACGCAGTATTTT. Translated: CASSQGRGTSTDTQYF.

This chain uses TRBV15 with TRBJ1-5; D is possibly TRBD1 (5 bases). V lost 0 bases to trimming and J lost 5 bases, with 17 bases between them. The germline gives CDR1 LNHNV, CDR2 YYDKDF (reference sequence). The CDR3 has 17 residues. The CDR3 bases are TGTGCCACCAGCAGAGATTCGGACCTCGGGGCGGATCAGCCCCAGCATTTT. It translates to CATSRDSDLGADQPQHF.

The gene calls are TRBV27 and TRBJ1-5; D remains ambiguous. The CDR3 has 14 residues. Germline CDR1 reads MNHEY; CDR2 reads SMNVEV (reference sequence). Deletions cut 0 bases from V and 7 bases from J, with 10 bases between. The chain's CDR3 is CASSLSGSYQPQHF. CDR3 DNA sequence: TGTGCCAGCAGTTTATCGGGCAGCTACCAGCCCCAGCATTTT.

The chain employs TRBV2 and TRBJ2-6, with a possible D match to TRBD1 (6 bases). In germline, CDR1 is SNHLY, CDR2 FYNNEI. The CDR3 has 14 amino acids. Trimming cost V 6 bases and J 2 bases, with 8 bases left between them. CDR3 protein: CASSTGTGANVLTF. The CDR3 DNA reads as TGTGCCAGCAGCACAGGGACTGGGGCCAACGTCCTGACTTTC. Complete variable domain (other parts from reference TRBV2 and TRBJ2-6): EPEVTQTPSHQVTQMGQEVILRCVPISNHLYFYWYRQILGQKVEFLVSFYNNEISEKSEIFDDQFSVERPDGSNFTLKIRSTKLEDSAMYFCASSTGTGANVLTFGAGSRLTVL.

This clone has more than one count but fewer than ten. The genes are TRBV27 and TRBJ1-3; D is uncertain. V was cut by 4 bases and J by 0 bases, with 10 bases left in between. Germline V CDR1 and CDR2: MNHEY, SMNVEV (reference sequence). CDR3 size: 15 residues. CDR3 in DNA: TGTGCCAGCAGTTCATCGGGCAGCTCTGGAAACACCATATATTTT. This encodes CASSSSGSSGNTIYF.

The V gene is TRBV29-1, the J gene TRBJ2-7, with TRBD1 identical over 7 bases. This CDR3 contains 13 residues. The J segment lost 3 bases and the V segment lost 4 bases, leaving 6 bases of the junction unmatched. Germline CDR1 reads SQVTM; CDR2 reads ANQGSEA. CDR3 loop: CSVGDSLIYEQYF. In nucleotides, the CDR3 is TGCAGCGTTGGGGACAGCCTTATCTACGAGCAGTACTTC.

By share, this clone counts as medium-sized. The sample contains more than one DNA sequence encoding this CDR3. This chain connects TRBV6-5 to TRBJ2-7, with 10 bases that match TRBD1. The CDR3 contains 14 residues. From germline, CDR1 is MNHEY and CDR2 SVGAGI. J lost 1 base, V lost 5 bases, and 2 bases had no gene match. In DNA, the CDR3 is TGTGCCAGCAGTCCGGGACAGGGGTCCTACGAGCAGTACTTC. Protein sequence: CASSPGQGSYEQYF.

This chain uses TRBV28 with TRBJ1-2; D call uncertain. Deletions cut 7 bases from V and 4 bases from J, with 13 bases between. Germline lookup yields CDR1 MDHEN and CDR2 SYDVKM. The CDR3 covers 13 residues. CDR3 sequence reads: CASKSGGPYGYTF. For the CDR3, the DNA is TGTGCCAGCAAATCGGGCGGCCCCTATGGCTACACCTTC.

The gene calls are TRBV25-1 and TRBJ2-7, with D possibly matching TRBD1 (6 bases). Germline V gene sequence: CDR1 MGHDK, CDR2 SYGVNS. This CDR3 has 15 residues. V lost 4 bases and J lost 0, with 13 bases in between. CDR3 residues: CASSGRQVPSYEQYF. Here the CDR3 DNA reads TGTGCCAGCAGTGGTCGACAGGTTCCCTCCTACGAGCAGTACTTC.

This sequence joins TRBV16 and TRBJ1-2; D is unclear. CDR1 and CDR2 (germline): KGHSY, FQNENV. The CDR3 is 13 residues long. V lost 4 bases and J 1 base, leaving 7 bases between the germline ends. The CDR3 loop is CASSPVGNYGYTF. As DNA, the CDR3 is TGTGCCAGCAGCCCAGTCGGTAACTATGGCTACACCTTC.

V and J are TRBV28 and TRBJ1-2, with TRBD1 identical over 11 bases. CDR3 length equals 16 residues. V dropped 6 bases and J dropped 7; count of bases not matched to a gene: 13. Germline CDR1 and CDR2: MDHEN and SYDVKM. The chain's CDR3 is CASSRLVGTGGGGYTF. The CDR3 DNA sequence: TGTGCCAGCAGCCGATTGGTGGGGACAGGGGGTGGTGGCTACACCTTC.

The chain links TRBV6-5 to TRBJ1-2; D uncertain. Trimming cost V 2 bases and J 8 bases, with 18 bases left between them. The CDR3 runs 15 residues. The germline V gene encodes CDR1 MNHEY and CDR2 SVGAGI. The DNA of the CDR3 is TGTGCCAGCAGTTACGCGTTGGCGGCAATGAGCGGCTACACCTTC. Protein: CASSYALAAMSGYTF.

The chain recombines TRBV7-7 with TRBJ2-1, with TRBD1 identical over 11 bases. The CDR3 has 15 residues. V shed 4 bases, J shed 7 bases, and the junction held 6 bases outside the gene matches. Germline CDR1 SSHAT, CDR2 FNYEAQ (reference sequence). CDR3 nucleotide sequence: TGTGCCAGCAGCTCTACGGACAGGGGGCTGAATGAGCAGTTCTTC. Its protein is CASSSTDRGLNEQFF. The full variable domain, in which reference TRBV7-7 and TRBJ2-1 provide the parts outside the CDR3, is GAGVSQSPRYKVTKRGQDVTLRCDPISSHATLYWYQQALGQGPEFLTYFNYEAQPDKSGLPSDRFSAERPEGSISTLTIQRTEQRDSAMYRCASSSTDRGLNEQFFGPGTRLTVL.

This chain uses TRBV4-2 with TRBJ1-1; D unresolved. The V end was cut by 0 bases, the J end by 5 bases, with 10 bases between. The CDR3 is made up of 14 amino acids. CDR1 is LGHNA, CDR2 YNFKEQ, per germline. CDR3: CASSQERAGTEAFF. CDR3 coding DNA: TGTGCCAGCAGCCAAGAAAGGGCGGGTACTGAAGCTTTCTTT.

Relative to its sample, this clone is medium-sized. The CDR3 nucleotides read TGTGCCAGCAGTTACCACAGGGGGGGAAACACTGAAGCTTTCTTT. Protein sequence: CASSYHRGGNTEAFF. The chain employs TRBV28 and TRBJ1-1; the match to TRBD1 covers 8 bases. V dropped 4 bases and J dropped 2; count of bases not matched to a gene: 6. The CDR3 covers 15 residues. In germline, CDR1 is MDHEN, CDR2 SYDVKM.

V and J are TRBV5-6 and TRBJ2-7; the D is unclear. Germline V gene lookup returns CDR1 SGHDT and CDR2 YYEEEE. Trimming pared 4 bases from V and 6 bases from J, leaving 8 bases between. CDR3 length: 11 residues. This CDR3 reads CASSLKGEQYF. Here the CDR3 DNA reads TGTGCCAGCAGCCTGAAGGGCGAGCAGTACTTC.

This clone was observed once. The chain recombines TRBV2 with TRBJ1-3; D remains ambiguous. Trimming removed 4 bases at V and 4 bases at J, with 11 bases between. Per germline, CDR1 SNHLY and CDR2 FYNNEI. CDR3 length: 14 residues. The CDR3 protein is CASSGTVDGNTIYF. DNA of the CDR3: TGTGCCAGCAGTGGGACTGTGGACGGAAACACCATATATTTT.

The chain couples TRBV7-2 to TRBJ2-5; D ambiguous. The V end lost 1 base, the J end lost 1 base, and 10 bases lay between the germline ends. This CDR3 has 15 residues. Per the germline V gene, CDR1 is SGHTA and CDR2 is FQGNSA. CDR3 region: CASSLELGSQETQYF. In DNA form, the CDR3 reads TGTGCCAGCAGCTTAGAGTTAGGATCCCAAGAGACCCAGTACTTC.

The chain carries TRBV4-3 and TRBJ2-3; 10 bases line up with TRBD1. CDR3 size: 16 residues. From germline, CDR1 is LGHNA and CDR2 YSLEER. V lost 0 bases and J lost 5; bases outside the gene matches: 5. The CDR3 coding sequence is TGCGCCAGCAGCCAAGATAGGACAGGGGGGCAAGATACGCAGTATTTT. It is translated as CASSQDRTGGQDTQYF.

Concerning this clone itself: The sample holds other DNA sequences that translate to the same CDR3. The rearrangement joins TRBV6-6 to TRBJ2-3; maybe TRBD2 (6 bases). V was cut by 2 bases and J by 1 base, with 10 bases left in between. This CDR3 has 15 amino acids. CDR1 and CDR2 from the germline V gene are MNHNY and SVGAGI (reference sequence). DNA of the CDR3: TGTGCCAGCAGTTACCTAGGGGAGGGCACAGATACGCAGTATTTT. It encodes CASSYLGEGTDTQYF.

CDR3 coding DNA: TGCGCCAGCTCCTCTGGAGGCCGACAGGGATGGACTGAAGCTTTCTTT. Encoded protein: CASSSGGRQGWTEAFF. The chain is built from TRBV4-1 and TRBJ1-1; 7 bases are a match to TRBD1. The CDR3 is made up of 16 amino acids. V lost 8 bases, J lost 5 bases, and 17 bases stayed unmatched. Germline values: CDR1 MGHRA, CDR2 YSYEKL.

This clone came up a few times. The V call is TRBV27, the J call TRBJ2-2; D might be TRBD2 (7 bases). The CDR3 runs to 15 residues. Germline V gene data show CDR1 as MNHEY and CDR2 as SMNVEV (reference sequence). Trimming took 3 bases from V and 6 from J, leaving 14 bases between them. This CDR3 reads CASSFGEGGSGELFF. The CDR3 region has the DNA TGTGCCAGCAGTTTCGGTGAGGGGGGGTCCGGGGAGCTGTTTTTT.

The V and J genes are TRBV19 and TRBJ2-2; 10 bases align to TRBD2. V trimming: 5 bases; J trimming: 4 bases; junction bases outside the gene matches: 13. Germline V gives CDR1 LNHDA, CDR2 SQIVND (reference sequence). CDR3 length: 18 amino acids. CDR3 DNA: TGTGCCAGTAGTTCACAGGGGGATAGACTAGCGGGCACCGGGGAGCTGTTTTTT. Residues: CASSSQGDRLAGTGELFF.

The chain joins TRBV11-2 to TRBJ2-2; 7 bases align to TRBD2. There are 15 residues in the CDR3. CDR1 is SGHAT and CDR2 is FQNNGV in the germline V gene. J gave up 0 bases and V 4 bases, and 2 bases lay outside the gene matches. The CDR3 DNA reads as TGTGCCAGCAGCTCTCTAGCGGCGAACACCGGGGAGCTGTTTTTT. Translating it yields CASSSLAANTGELFF.

This clone turned up a few times. The chain combines TRBV18 with TRBJ2-7; 8 bases agree with TRBD1. Unmatched junction bases numbered 1, after V lost 0 bases and J lost 3 bases. The CDR3 consists of 14 residues. Germline-derived CDR1 and CDR2 are KGHSH and LQKENI. The CDR3 coding sequence is TGTGCCAGCTCACCACCGGGACAGGACTACGAGCAGTACTTC. Amino acid sequence: CASSPPGQDYEQYF.

The chain links TRBV5-1 to TRBJ2-7; D not resolved. Germline assignment: CDR1 SGHRS and CDR2 YFSETQ. Trimming took off 4 bases at V and 5 bases at J, with 10 bases between the two ends. This CDR3 spans 12 amino acids. As DNA, the CDR3 is TGCGCCAGCAGCCTGGAACGGGACGAGCAGTACTTC. Translated, it gives CASSLERDEQYF.